This T cell receptor beta chain was observed in a study of identical twins. MiXCR, run by TCRdb on the 5' RACE reads, gives a single entry per CDR3 protein. The data contain about 720,000 distinct CDR3 sequences, over 8.5% of them singletons. This clonotype has a count of ten or more. This CDR3 region has 13 residues. Between the trimmed V and J ends, which lost 4 bases and 5 bases, there was a span of 12 bases. Germline CDR1 SGHTA, CDR2 FQGNSA. The same data also contributed to another study, on yellow fever vaccine responses in identical twins.

This sequence joins TRBV7-2 and TRBJ2-7; perhaps TRBD1 as D (6 bases). This sequence originates from a woman in her late teens or twenties in good health. Sequencing was done on a sample of PBMCs. The CDR3 nucleotides read TGTGCCAGCAGCTCCACAGGGAGCCACGAGCAGTACTTC. It codes for CASSSTGSHEQYF.